Listed below are T cell receptor beta chains from one sample, sequenced in a study of T cell responses to AZD1222 COVID-19 vaccine. Profiling relied on immunoSEQ multiplex PCR, and the TCRdb table lists in-frame clones only, not all of them. This sample yields 100,000 to 130,000 clones, of which about 90% are seen a single time; approximately 8.9% belongs to the top ten. The input for sequencing was peripheral blood, taken 28 days after the second AZD1222 dose. The origin of the receptors is an adult who received the AZD1222 COVID-19 vaccine. The CDR3 runs from the conserved cysteine through the conserved F or W. A D gene is named only where the DNA matches it firmly. Expanded clones get a size class; other rows say once, few or many, or leave the size out.

j_call,d_call,clone_size,v_call,cdr3_nt,cdr3_aa
TRBJ2-7,.,.,TRBV28,TGTGCCAGCAGTTTGGGCGGGGACTCCTACGAGCAGTACTTC,CASSLGGDSYEQYF
TRBJ1-5,.,once,TRBV28,TGTGCCAGCAGTTTTCGGGGTACGCCCCAGCATTTT,CASSFRGTPQHF
TRBJ1-6,.,.,TRBV5-1,TGCGCCAGCAGCACACAGGGTTTGAGGTCACCCCTCCACTTT,CASSTQGLRSPLHF
TRBJ2-3,TRBD1,.,TRBV5-8,TGTGCCAGCAGCATAACCGGGACAGGGGCACGGACAGATACGCAGTATTTT,CASSITGTGARTDTQYF
TRBJ2-7,.,.,TRBV9,TGTGCCAGCAGCGTAGGGGTGGGAAGCCGCTTCGAGCAGTACTTC,CASSVGVGSRFEQYF
TRBJ1-6,.,.,TRBV12-5,TGTGCTAGTGGTTTGGCCATAATAACCCTCCACTTT,CASGLAIITLHF
TRBJ1-2,.,.,TRBV3-1/TRBV3-2,TGTGCCAGCAGCAGTACAGGTGGTTATAACTATGGCTACACCTTC,CASSSTGGYNYGYTF
TRBJ2-7,TRBD1,.,TRBV28,TGTGCCAGCAGTTCTGTGGGACAGCAGTACGAGCAGTACTTC,CASSSVGQQYEQYF
TRBJ1-2,.,few,TRBV5-4,TGTGCCAGCAGCTCTGGCTCTCCTTATGGCTACACCTTC,CASSSGSPYGYTF
TRBJ1-2,TRBD1,.,TRBV6-4,TGTGCCAGCAGTCTCTTAACCGGGACAGGGGTCTATGGCTACACCTTC,CASSLLTGTGVYGYTF
TRBJ2-6,.,once,TRBV6-6,TGTGCCAGCCGCCCGCGGGAAGGGTTGATTCATGTCCTGACTTTC,CASRPREGLIHVLTF
TRBJ1-2,TRBD1,.,TRBV19,TGTGCCAGTAGCACTGGGACAGGGCACGTCTATGGCTACACCTTC,CASSTGTGHVYGYTF
TRBJ1-2,TRBD1,.,TRBV10-3,TGTGCCATCAGTGCCGGGACAGGTGGCTACACCTTC,CAISAGTGGYTF
TRBJ1-6,.,.,TRBV5-1,TGCGCCAGCAGCCAGAGGACGGCAGCCTCCTATAATTCACCCCTCCACTTT,CASSQRTAASYNSPLHF
TRBJ1-6,.,.,TRBV9,TGTGCCAGCAGAGGGGTGGACTTCAAGTCACCCCTCCACTTT,CASRGVDFKSPLHF
TRBJ2-5,.,.,TRBV30,TGTGCCTGGTGTACCGGGATCGCCGAAGGGGAGACCCAGTACTTC,CAWCTGIAEGETQYF
TRBJ2-1,TRBD1,.,TRBV7-2,TGTGCCAGCAGCGAGCAGGGACAGGGGTACAATGAGCAGTTCTTC,CASSEQGQGYNEQFF
TRBJ1-2,.,.,TRBV3-1/TRBV3-2,TGTGCCAGCAGCCAAGATTACCCAGGTGGCTACACCTTC,CASSQDYPGGYTF
TRBJ2-7,.,.,TRBV11-2,TGTGCCAGCAGCAAGGACAGCGTCTCCTACGAGCAGTACTTC,CASSKDSVSYEQYF
TRBJ1-5,.,.,TRBV15,TGTGCCACCAGCAGAGACCGGGGAGATCAGCCCCAGCATTTT,CATSRDRGDQPQHF
TRBJ2-7,.,.,TRBV7-9,TGTGCCAGCAGCTTACGAGGTTTCGAGCAGTACTTC,CASSLRGFEQYF
TRBJ1-6,TRBD1,.,TRBV2,TGTGCCAGTTACCTGGACAGGGACTATTCACCCCTCCACTTT,CASYLDRDYSPLHF
TRBJ1-6,TRBD1,.,TRBV27,TGTGCCAGCAGTTTCCGGACAGGGTTGGATTCACCCCTCCACTTT,CASSFRTGLDSPLHF
TRBJ1-5,.,.,TRBV19,TGTGCCAGTAGTATAAGGTCAGGGGATCAGCCCCAGCATTTT,CASSIRSGDQPQHF
TRBJ2-5,TRBD2,.,TRBV10-3,TGTGCCATCAGTGTGGTAGCGGGGGGGCAAGAGACCCAGTACTTC,CAISVVAGGQETQYF
TRBJ2-7,.,.,TRBV2,TGTGCCAGCACTGACAAGAACTCCTACGAGCAGTACTTC,CASTDKNSYEQYF
TRBJ1-2,.,.,TRBV29-1,TGCAGCGTTGAAGGGGGCTGGGGCTACACCTTC,CSVEGGWGYTF
TRBJ1-4,TRBD1,.,TRBV7-2,TGTGCCAGCAGCTTAGTGGGGGCCCGCCAGGGGGCGTATGAAAAACTGTTTTTT,CASSLVGARQGAYEKLFF
TRBJ2-2,TRBD1,.,TRBV11-3,TGTGCCAGCAGCTTAGTCGGACAGGGGTTTAGTGCCGGGGAGCTGTTTTTT,CASSLVGQGFSAGELFF
TRBJ2-1,TRBD2,once,TRBV7-8,TGTGCCAGCAGCTTAGGACCGGGACTAGCGGAGCCTTACAATGAGCAGTTCTTC,CASSLGPGLAEPYNEQFF
TRBJ1-1,.,.,TRBV10-1,TGCGCCAGCAGTGAGTCCCGGGGGAACACTGAAGCTTTCTTT,CASSESRGNTEAFF
TRBJ1-5,.,.,TRBV7-7,TGTGCCAGCAGCTTAGGTGTGGGCCACAGAAATCAGCCCCAGCATTTT,CASSLGVGHRNQPQHF
TRBJ1-5,.,.,TRBV4-2,TGTGCCAGCAGCCAAGATGTTGGTAGGGGCCAGCCCCAGCATTTT,CASSQDVGRGQPQHF
TRBJ1-1,TRBD1,.,TRBV7-2,TGTGCCAGCAGCGTTACCAGGGGGCGCGGTGAAGCTTTCTTT,CASSVTRGRGEAFF
TRBJ1-4,.,.,TRBV7-8,TGTGCCAGCAGCAGGACCGGCATAGGTGGAAAACTGTTTTTT,CASSRTGIGGKLFF
TRBJ1-2,TRBD1,.,TRBV5-6,TGTGCCAGCTCCCTGACAGGGGGCCCAACTACCTATGGCTACACCTTC,CASSLTGGPTTYGYTF
TRBJ1-1,.,.,TRBV3-1/TRBV3-2,TGTGCCAGCAGCCAGGAAGGCATGAACACTGAAGCTTTCTTT,CASSQEGMNTEAFF
TRBJ1-2,.,.,TRBV7-2,TGTGCCAGCAGCTTAGTCAATGATGGCTATTACTACTTC,CASSLVNDGYYYF
TRBJ1-2,.,.,TRBV12-3/TRBV12-4,TGTGCCAGCAGGATATGGGGCGGAGGCTACACCTTC,CASRIWGGGYTF
TRBJ2-1,.,.,TRBV28,TGTGCCAGTCAGACAGCTAGCTCCTACAATGAGCAGTTCTTC,CASQTASSYNEQFF
TRBJ2-7,.,.,TRBV4-3,TGCGCCAGCAGTCAAGATCTGGGAGGGGGCAGCTACGAGCAGTACTTC,CASSQDLGGGSYEQYF
TRBJ2-1,.,.,TRBV27,TGTGCCAGCAGTCCAACCGGCTCAGGGGGCGGGGGGCAGTTCTTC,CASSPTGSGGGGQFF
TRBJ2-7,.,once,TRBV29-1,TGCAGCGTCGCGGGACCCTACGAGCAGTACTTC,CSVAGPYEQYF
TRBJ2-2,.,.,TRBV9,TGTGCCAGCAGCGTAGAAGCTAGGAGTCCCGGGGAGCTGTTTTTT,CASSVEARSPGELFF
TRBJ2-2,.,.,TRBV4-1,TGCGCCAGCAGCCTAGCGGTGGAGGGCGGGGAGCTGTTTTTT,CASSLAVEGGELFF
TRBJ1-4,.,.,TRBV6-5,TGTGCCAGCACCTGGACTCAAGGGGATGAAAAACTGTTTTTT,CASTWTQGDEKLFF
TRBJ1-2,.,.,TRBV2,TGTGCCAGCAGTGTACAGACTATACGCTATGGCTACACCTTC,CASSVQTIRYGYTF
TRBJ2-7,.,.,TRBV7-9,TGTGCCAGCAGCTTAAACAGGTACGAGCAGTACTTC,CASSLNRYEQYF
TRBJ1-2,.,.,TRBV12-3/TRBV12-4,TGTGCCAGCAGTTTGGACATCTATGGCTACACCTTC,CASSLDIYGYTF
TRBJ1-2,.,.,TRBV2,TGTGCCAGCAGTACAAACTTTGGGGGGATGAGTGGCTACACCTTC,CASSTNFGGMSGYTF
TRBJ1-5,TRBD1,.,TRBV6-2/TRBV6-3,TGTGCCAGCAGTTACAGGGGACAGGGAGGGAATCAGCCCCAGCATTTT,CASSYRGQGGNQPQHF
TRBJ1-5,.,.,TRBV19,TGTGCCAGTAGTCCACGGGACAATAATCAGCCCCAGCATTTT,CASSPRDNNQPQHF
TRBJ1-2,.,.,TRBV27,TGTGCCAGCAGTAAGTCGGGGGGCGCCTATGGCTACACCTTC,CASSKSGGAYGYTF
TRBJ1-2,.,.,TRBV5-1,TGCGCCAGCAGCTACCTTGTAGGCAGCAGCTATGGCTACACCTTC,CASSYLVGSSYGYTF
TRBJ1-1,.,.,TRBV5-6,TGTGCCAGCAGCTTGGCGCAGCGGAACACTGAAGCTTTCTTT,CASSLAQRNTEAFF
TRBJ2-3,.,.,TRBV7-9,TGTGCCAGCAGCTTAACAGGGAACACAGATACGCAGTATTTT,CASSLTGNTDTQYF
TRBJ2-7,.,.,TRBV10-2,TGCGCCAGCGGACAGTTCTCCTACGAGCAGTACTTC,CASGQFSYEQYF
TRBJ2-4,TRBD1,.,TRBV10-3,TGTGCCATCAGTGAGTCGATCTTCGGGACAGGGGGGAGAGGCATTCAGTACTTC,CAISESIFGTGGRGIQYF
TRBJ2-3,.,.,TRBV7-2,TGTGCCAGCAGCTTAGATAGCGGCACAGATACGCAGTATTTT,CASSLDSGTDTQYF
TRBJ1-1,.,once,TRBV18,TGTGCCAGCTCACCCCCTAGTCAGGGCGGGAACACTGAAGCTTTCTTT,CASSPPSQGGNTEAFF